The 26 T cell receptor beta chains listed next were all sequenced from one sample in a study of blood T cell repertoires in COVID-19. The method was immunoSEQ multiplex PCR; TCRdb's version includes in-frame clones alone and lacks a portion of them. The top ten hold approximately 7.2% of the sample, which has a few hundred thousand clones, around 88% seen once. The sample consisted of peripheral blood. These receptors were collected from a woman in her thirties who had recovered from COVID-19.

This clone was counted once. CDR3 DNA sequence: TGCGCCAGCAGAATCACTAGCGGGGGTGCAGAGACCCAGTACTTC. Its protein is CASRITSGGAETQYF. The J gene is TRBJ2-5, the V gene TRBV5-1; the match to TRBD2 covers 11 bases. Germline V gene data show CDR1 as SGHRS and CDR2 as YFSETQ. The CDR3 has 15 amino acids. With V trimmed by 5 bases and J by 4 bases, 7 bases remained unmatched.

V usage is TRBV23-1 and J usage is TRBJ2-1; 9 nucleotides agree with TRBD1. TRBV23-1 is reported as an ORF; its role is uncertain. V shed 11 bases and J 5 bases; nucleotides not matched to a gene: 7. The CDR3 is 13 residues long. This chain's CDR3 is CALPGQGNNEQFF. The CDR3 DNA is TGCGCCCTACCGGGACAGGGCAACAATGAGCAGTTCTTC.

The chain joins TRBV6-1 to TRBJ2-7, with D unresolved. V was cut by 0 bases and J by 3 bases, with 3 bases left in between. The CDR3 has 12 residues. Germline CDR1 MNHNS, CDR2 SASEGT. The CDR3 spells CASSEAYYEQYF. The CDR3 bases are TGTGCCAGCAGTGAAGCTTACTACGAGCAGTACTTC.

J is TRBJ2-7 and V is TRBV5-5; D is perhaps TRBD2 (6 bases). The CDR3 extends over 16 amino acids. Between the trimmed V and J ends, which lost 4 bases and 1 base, there was a span of 18 bases. Germline loops: CDR1 SGHKS, CDR2 YYEKEE (reference sequence). This chain's CDR3 is CASSPGGVLISYEQYF. CDR3 sequence (DNA): TGTGCCAGCAGCCCCGGCGGGGTGTTAATATCCTACGAGCAGTACTTC.

This sequence joins TRBV3-1 (or the pseudogene TRBV3-2) and TRBJ1-2, with 7 bases lining up with TRBD1. CDR3 size: 15 residues. V was clipped by 2 bases and J by 8 bases; unmatched bases: 11. CDR1 LGHDT and CDR2 YNNKEL come from the germline V gene (reference sequence). The CDR3 loop is CASSQTTLGGYGYTF. DNA of the CDR3: TGTGCCAGCAGCCAAACTACTCTAGGGGGCTACGGCTACACCTTC.

The chain joins TRBV29-1 to TRBJ2-3, with 7 bases that match TRBD1. The CDR3 has 14 amino acids. Germline V lookup: CDR1 SQVTM, CDR2 ANQGSEA. Germline trimming cut 4 bases from V and 3 bases from J; bases unmatched to any gene: 7. The CDR3 sequence: CSVASQGVTDTQYF. Written as DNA, the CDR3 is TGCAGCGTTGCCTCGCAGGGGGTAACAGATACGCAGTATTTT.

The gene calls are TRBV6-5 and TRBJ1-5; weak D call: TRBD1 (5 bases). The CDR3 contains 15 residues. Germline CDR1 and CDR2: MNHEY and SVGAGI. V was cut by 4 bases and J by 2 bases, with 12 bases left in between. CDR3 protein: CASSSGGIGNQPQHF. The CDR3 region has the DNA TGTGCCAGCAGTTCGGGGGGGATCGGCAATCAGCCCCAGCATTTT.

The chain joins TRBV29-1 to TRBJ1-6, with 7 bases aligning to TRBD1. With 7 bases clipped from V and 8 bases from J, the junction kept 8 bases outside the gene matches. The CDR3 has 13 residues. Germline CDR1 SQVTM, CDR2 ANQGSEA. CDR3 bases: TGCAGCGATCTCGACAGGGAAGATTCACCCCTCCACTTT. Amino acids: CSDLDREDSPLHF. Combining the CDR3 with reference TRBV29-1 and TRBJ1-6 gives the whole variable domain SAVISQKPSRDICQRGTSLTIQCQVDSQVTMMFWYRQQPGQSLTLIATANQGSEATYESGFVIDKFPISRPNLTFSTLTVSNMSPEDSSIYLCSDLDREDSPLHFGNGTRLTVT.

The rearrangement joins TRBV5-4 to TRBJ2-7, with 8 bases aligning to TRBD1. Germline lookup yields CDR1 SGHNT and CDR2 YYREEE (reference sequence). V lost 0 bases and J lost 2; bases outside the gene matches: 1. CDR3 length: 14 residues. The CDR3 DNA is TGTGCCAGCAGCTTGGGGGACAGGCCCTACGAGCAGTACTTC. Encoded protein: CASSLGDRPYEQYF.

The chain has TRBV27 and TRBJ2-3; the D is unclear. CDR1 is MNHEY, CDR2 SMNVEV, per germline (reference sequence). The germline V and J ends were trimmed by 5 bases and 2 bases, with 17 bases remaining between them. This CDR3 region has 16 residues. The CDR3 is CASSPLTLNPTDTQYF. The CDR3 DNA is TGTGCCAGCAGTCCTCTGACACTTAACCCCACAGATACGCAGTATTTT.

This chain uses TRBV4-2 with TRBJ2-3; TRBD2 is a possible D gene (6 bases). V gave up 0 bases and J gave up 0 bases, with 7 bases separating them. This CDR3 is built from 15 residues. Germline CDR1 is LGHNA and CDR2 is YNFKEQ. CDR3 sequence reads: CASSQELASTDTQYF. DNA for the CDR3: TGTGCCAGCAGCCAAGAACTAGCTAGCACAGATACGCAGTATTTT.

V usage is TRBV30 and J usage is TRBJ1-2, with 9 bases lining up with TRBD1. The CDR3 length is 11 residues. In germline, CDR1 is GTSNPN, CDR2 SVGIG (reference sequence). The ends lost 6 bases at V and 8 bases at J; junction bases unmatched: 4. The CDR3 nucleotides are TGTGCCTGTGACAGGGGGGACGGCTACACCTTC. It translates to CACDRGDGYTF.

The sample holds one count of this clone. The CDR3: CASRTGNTEAFF. DNA of the CDR3: TGTGCCAGCCGGACAGGGAACACTGAAGCTTTCTTT. The V call is TRBV12-3 or TRBV12-4, the J call TRBJ1-1; 7 positions match TRBD1. The CDR3 is 12 amino acids. The V segment lost 8 bases and the J segment 1 base; nucleotides outside the gene matches: 1.

V usage is TRBV15 and J usage is TRBJ1-3, with a possible D match to TRBD1 (6 bases). The CDR3 is 16 amino acids. V was pared by 0 bases and J by 3 bases, with 12 bases between. CDR1 is LNHNV and CDR2 is YYDKDF in the germline V gene (reference sequence). Written as DNA, the CDR3 is TGTGCCACCAGCAGAGAAGCAGGGGTTTTTGGAAACACCATATATTTT. Protein: CATSREAGVFGNTIYF. The whole variable domain, filled in from reference TRBV15 and TRBJ1-3, reads DAMVIQNPRYQVTQFGKPVTLSCSQTLNHNVMYWYQQKSSQAPKLLFHYYDKDFNNEADTPDNFQSRRPNTSFCFLDIRSPGLGDTAMYLCATSREAGVFGNTIYFGEGSWLTVV.

This chain connects TRBV24-1 to TRBJ2-3; 13 bases are shared with TRBD2. This CDR3 has 15 residues. Unmatched junction bases numbered 5, after V lost 7 bases and J lost 5 bases. Germline V gene data show CDR1 as KGHDR and CDR2 as SFDVKD. This CDR3 is CATRTSGGAEDTQYF. Written as DNA, the CDR3 is TGTGCCACCAGAACTAGCGGGGGGGCTGAAGATACGCAGTATTTT.

This chain uses TRBV4-3 with TRBJ2-3; 8 bases align to TRBD2. The germline V gene encodes CDR1 LGHNA and CDR2 YSLEER. J gave up 0 bases and V 5 bases, and 4 bases lay outside the gene matches. There are 15 residues in the CDR3. The CDR3 DNA reads as TGCGCCAGCAGCTACAAGCGGGGGAGCACAGATACGCAGTATTTT. Translated, it gives CASSYKRGSTDTQYF.

J is TRBJ1-3 and V is TRBV19; D unclear. Trimming took 3 bases from V and 0 from J, leaving 9 bases between them. The CDR3 covers 15 residues. Germline V gene lookup returns CDR1 LNHDA and CDR2 SQIVND (reference sequence). The DNA for the CDR3 is TGTGCCAGTAGTATCGGGAGGACCTCTGGAAACACCATATATTTT. Residues: CASSIGRTSGNTIYF.

CDR3 coding DNA: TGTGCCAGTAGTATAGATGGCCCAGGGGCTAGCAATCAGCCCCAGCATTTT. Amino acid sequence: CASSIDGPGASNQPQHF. The chain has TRBV19 and TRBJ1-5; TRBD1 might be the D (6 bases). Trimming cost V 0 bases and J 0 bases, with 12 bases left between them. The CDR3 is 17 residues long. Germline loops: CDR1 LNHDA, CDR2 SQIVND (reference sequence).

This chain connects TRBV5-1 to TRBJ2-7; D is undetermined. The V end was cut by 0 bases, the J end by 2 bases, with 12 bases between. CDR1 is SGHRS, CDR2 YFSETQ, per germline. The CDR3 contains 15 residues. CDR3 nucleotides: TGCGCCAGCAGCTTGGGGGCCGTCGTAACCTACGAGCAGTACTTC. This sequence encodes CASSLGAVVTYEQYF.

The chain combines TRBV10-3 with TRBJ2-5; 8 bases are shared with TRBD2. There are 15 residues in the CDR3. V lost 2 bases to trimming and J lost 3 bases; unmatched junction nucleotides: 5. The germline CDR1 and CDR2 sequences are ENHRY and SYGVKD. Here the CDR3 reads CAISERGGDEETQYF. The CDR3 DNA is TGTGCCATCAGTGAGCGGGGGGGCGATGAAGAGACCCAGTACTTC.

The CDR3, as DNA: TGTGCCTGGGCCAGGGGGCGCAGCACAGATACGCAGTATTTT. It specifies CAWARGRSTDTQYF. The chain joins TRBV30 to TRBJ2-3, with 8 bases that match TRBD1. V shed 5 bases, J shed 0 bases, and the junction held 4 bases outside the gene matches. Germline V gives CDR1 GTSNPN, CDR2 SVGIG (reference sequence). This CDR3 is built from 14 residues.

This clone was counted once. The chain uses TRBV6-5 and TRBJ2-2, with 7 bases identical to TRBD1. The CDR3 is 15 amino acids. Germline CDR1 MNHEY, CDR2 SVGAGI. J was trimmed by 7 bases and V by 5 bases; bases with no gene match: 10. CDR3 protein: CASSILQGSVGELFF. CDR3 bases: TGTGCCAGCAGTATTTTACAGGGGTCGGTCGGGGAGCTGTTTTTT.

The chain combines TRBV7-8 with TRBJ2-3, with 8 bases that match TRBD1. CDR3 length equals 17 residues. Germline V CDR1 and CDR2: SGHVS, FQNEAQ. The V and J ends lost 5 bases and 0 bases, in that order; junction bases with no gene match: 10. CDR3 nucleotide sequence: TGTGCCAGCAGCCGGACAGGGATTTTCGCTAGCACAGATACGCAGTATTTT. Its protein is CASSRTGIFASTDTQYF. Using reference TRBV7-8 and TRBJ2-3 for the parts outside the CDR3, the full variable domain is GAGVSQSPRYKVAKRGQDVALRCDPISGHVSLFWYQQALGQGPEFLTYFQNEAQLDKSGLPSDRFFAERPEGSVSTLKIQRTQQEDSAVYLCASSRTGIFASTDTQYFGPGTRLTVL.

The chain recombines TRBV4-2 with TRBJ2-7, with 9 bases aligning to TRBD2. The CDR3 has 16 residues. Germline V gene data show CDR1 as LGHNA and CDR2 as YNFKEQ. V shed 4 bases and J 5 bases; nucleotides not matched to a gene: 12. The CDR3 DNA sequence: TGTGCCAGCAGCCCCACCTCCAGCGGGGGGTTGAACGAGCAGTACTTC. This sequence encodes CASSPTSSGGLNEQYF.

The chain combines TRBV5-1 with TRBJ1-2, with D maybe TRBD1 (5 bases). V lost 2 bases to trimming and J lost 8 bases, with 13 bases between them. This CDR3 has 13 amino acids. Per the germline V gene, CDR1 is SGHRS and CDR2 is YFSETQ. Written as DNA, the CDR3 is TGCGCCAGCAGCTTTCAGGGTGAGGAGGGCTACACCTTC. The encoded protein is CASSFQGEEGYTF.

The chain employs TRBV7-2 and TRBJ2-7, with TRBD2 matching 10 bases. The CDR3 sequence is 15 residues long. The germline gives CDR1 SGHTA, CDR2 FQGNSA. The ends lost 3 bases at V and 5 bases at J; junction bases unmatched: 7. The CDR3 DNA reads TGTGCCAGCAGCTTCAGAGCGGGGGGGCCCCACGAGCAGTACTTC. Protein sequence: CASSFRAGGPHEQYF.